The rows below give T cell receptor beta chains drawn from one sample of a study of post-analysis software for immune sequencing data. In TCRdb, the PCR reads were re-called with MiXCR into one record per CDR3 protein. The sample consists of around 710,000 distinct CDR3 sequences, about half of them appearing once. The sequencing input was blood. The receptors come from a girl aged 5-17 years with multiple sclerosis. Both conserved end residues are part of each CDR3. D genes are given only for firm matches. The size entry is marked missing in some rows and otherwise reads once, few, many or a size class.

D	V	J	size	DNA	CDR3
NA	TRBV20-1	TRBJ2-1	NA	TGCAGTGCTGTGGGGCTGGGAAATGAGCAGTTCTTC	CSAVGLGNEQFF
NA	TRBV7-2	TRBJ2-7	few	TGTGCCAGCAGCTTAATCCCGCCCGGGGTTAGGACCTACGAGCAGTACTTC	CASSLIPPGVRTYEQYF
TRBD2	TRBV5-1	TRBJ2-1	few	TGCGCCAGCAGCTTGGGGACTAGTATCATCGGTGAGCAGTTCTTC	CASSLGTSIIGEQFF
TRBD1	TRBV27	TRBJ1-2	few	TGTGCCAGCAGTACGACAGGGATTAGGGATTTTGGCTACACCTTC	CASSTTGIRDFGYTF
NA	TRBV7-2	TRBJ1-6	few	TGTGCCAGCAGCTTGGATACTTCACCCCTCCACTTT	CASSLDTSPLHF
NA	TRBV20-1	TRBJ2-1	NA	TGCAGTGCTAGATACAAGGGGTTTGAGCAGTTCTTC	CSARYKGFEQFF
NA	TRBV29-1	TRBJ2-5	NA	TGCAGCGTTGAAAGGCGAGGAGGCCAAGAGACCCAGTACTTC	CSVERRGGQETQYF
NA	TRBV15	TRBJ2-7	many	TGTGCCACCAGCTCACCCGGGACAACTTACGAGCAGTACTTC	CATSSPGTTYEQYF
NA	TRBV28	TRBJ2-7	NA	TGTGCCAGCAGTTTGGTCAGTAACTACGAGCAGTACTTC	CASSLVSNYEQYF
NA	TRBV7-2	TRBJ2-7	few	TGTGCCAGCAGCTTCGGGACCGAGCAGTACTTC	CASSFGTEQYF
TRBD2	TRBV29-1	TRBJ2-7	NA	TGCAGCGTTGTTAAATTAGCGGGATACTACGAGCAGTACTTC	CSVVKLAGYYEQYF
NA	TRBV29-1	TRBJ1-2	few	TGCAGCGTTGACCAGGCCCTAGGCTACACCTTC	CSVDQALGYTF
NA	TRBV29-1	TRBJ2-3	once	TGCAGCGTCGAGGGACGTGGGGGAAGCACAGATACGCAGTATTTT	CSVEGRGGSTDTQYF
NA	TRBV28	TRBJ2-7	few	TGTGCCAGCAGTTCCCCCTTTGGAGACACCTACGAGCAGTACTTC	CASSSPFGDTYEQYF
TRBD1	TRBV27	TRBJ2-7	NA	TGTGCCAGCGGATTGACAGGGTTTTCCTACGAGCAGTACTTC	CASGLTGFSYEQYF
NA	TRBV20-1	TRBJ2-7	NA	TGCAGCGAAACCTCACTAGGGAGCTACGAGCAGTACTTC	CSETSLGSYEQYF
TRBD2	TRBV2	TRBJ2-2	few	TGTGCCAGCAGGAGGACTAGCCGCAACACCGGGGAGCTGTTTTTT	CASRRTSRNTGELFF